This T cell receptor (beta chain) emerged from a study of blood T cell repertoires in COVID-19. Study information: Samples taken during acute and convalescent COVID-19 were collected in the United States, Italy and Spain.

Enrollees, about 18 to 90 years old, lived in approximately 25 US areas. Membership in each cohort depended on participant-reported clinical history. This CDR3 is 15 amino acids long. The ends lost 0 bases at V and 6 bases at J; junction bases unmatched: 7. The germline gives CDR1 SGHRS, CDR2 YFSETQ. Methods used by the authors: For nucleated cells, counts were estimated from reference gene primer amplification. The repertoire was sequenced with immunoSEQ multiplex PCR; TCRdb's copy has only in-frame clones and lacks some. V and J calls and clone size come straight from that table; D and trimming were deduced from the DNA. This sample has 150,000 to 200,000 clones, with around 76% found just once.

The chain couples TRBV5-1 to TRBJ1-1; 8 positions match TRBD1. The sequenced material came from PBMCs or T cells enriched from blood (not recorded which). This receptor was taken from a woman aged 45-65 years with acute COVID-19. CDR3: CASSLAGGQESEAFF. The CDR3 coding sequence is TGCGCCAGCAGCTTGGCCGGGGGACAGGAGTCTGAAGCTTTCTTT.